The source of this TCR beta chain is a study of neoadjuvant nivolumab and ipilimumab in lung cancer. Sequencing was performed with immunoSEQ multiplex PCR; in TCRdb, only in-frame clones are kept and a portion is missing. The sample gives under 15,000 clones, roughly 75% of which show up once; around 25% is in the top ten. Findings and caveats of the study: TCR receptors were sequenced in few samples. Higher pretherapy blood TCR richness went with higher resected-tumor richness. Only a single major-pathologic-response sample was available for clonality analysis.

Comments on this clone: Its antigen is unknown.

Germline CDR1 is SGHRS and CDR2 is YFSETQ. This CDR3 has 13 residues. The V end was cut by 4 bases, the J end by 8 bases, with 13 bases between. Sequences were derived from peripheral blood, sampled after neoadjuvant nivolumab, alone or with ipilimumab, at or shortly before surgery. The sequence was collected from an adult with non-small cell lung cancer. This chain links TRBV5-1 with TRBJ2-1; D is undetermined. The CDR3, as DNA: TGCGCCAGCAGCCCGCCACTTGGGGATGAGCAGTTCTTC. Its translation: CASSPPLGDEQFF.